These 7 T cell receptor beta chains originate from one sample sequenced in a study of cytomegalovirus exposure and HLA in healthy donors (TCRdb year 2017). Receptor amplification or capture employed the immunoSEQ multiplex PCR assay. A mixture of 60 forward primers for TCR Vbeta segments and 13 reverse primers for TCR Jbeta segments was used in the multiplex PCR. Entries here come from immuneACCESS through TCRdb and include only in-frame sequences with V and J called. Some clones fail to appear in such tables; in the studies checked, an unresolved V gene covers under half of the shortfall, and the cause of the remainder is unknown. A total of 150,000 to 200,000 clones appear in this sample, approximately 80% of them only once. Under 1.5% of the sample lies in the top ten. The specimen sequenced was PBMCs. Every receptor here comes from a male donor in good health and CMV-seronegative.

The chain uses TRBV5-3 and TRBJ2-7; D is ambiguous. TRBV5-3 is an open reading frame, and its role is uncertain. This CDR3 has 13 residues. V lost 4 bases and J 3 bases, leaving 11 bases between the germline ends. CDR3 residues: CARSRRQVYEQYF. CDR3 nucleotide sequence: TGTGCCAGAAGCCGAAGACAAGTCTACGAGCAGTACTTC.

This sequence joins TRBV15 and TRBJ2-5, with a tentative D call TRBD1 (6 bases). The V gene's germline CDR1 is LNHNV and CDR2 YYDKDF (reference sequence). V lost 4 bases to trimming and J lost 5 bases, with 11 bases between them. The CDR3 totals 13 residues. CDR3 nucleotide sequence: TGTGCCACCAGCAAACAGGGCTGGGAGACCCAGTACTTC. Protein sequence: CATSKQGWETQYF.

The chain carries TRBV18 and TRBJ2-2, with 9 bases aligning to TRBD1. V shed 3 bases and J 1 base; nucleotides not matched to a gene: 3. CDR1 and CDR2 from the germline V gene are KGHSH and LQKENI. The CDR3 has 16 amino acids. CDR3 protein: CASSPGQGMNTGELFF. The CDR3 DNA is TGTGCCAGCTCACCCGGACAGGGGATGAACACCGGGGAGCTGTTTTTT.

This sequence joins TRBV28 and TRBJ2-5, with 8 bases identical to TRBD1. From germline, CDR1 is MDHEN and CDR2 SYDVKM. This CDR3 has 14 residues. V gave up 2 bases and J gave up 7 bases; unmatched junction bases: 6. This chain's CDR3 is CASSLQGARGTQYF. The CDR3 coding sequence is TGTGCCAGCAGTTTACAGGGGGCGCGTGGGACCCAGTACTTC.

V is TRBV7-9 and J is TRBJ2-1; no clear D. V was pared by 3 bases and J by 2 bases, with 8 bases between. The CDR3 contains 14 residues. Germline V gene sequence: CDR1 SEHNR, CDR2 FQNEAQ (reference sequence). Here the CDR3 reads CASSFATPYNEQFF. The DNA for the CDR3 is TGTGCCAGCAGCTTTGCTACTCCCTACAATGAGCAGTTCTTC. Using reference TRBV7-9 and TRBJ2-1 for the parts outside the CDR3, the full variable domain is DTGVSQNPRHKITKRGQNVTFRCDPISEHNRLYWYRQTLGQGPEFLTYFQNEAQLEKSRLLSDRFSAERPKGSFSTLEIQRTEQGDSAMYLCASSFATPYNEQFFGPGTRLTVL.

This chain joins TRBV19 and TRBJ1-6, with D unclear. This CDR3 has 12 residues. Trimming left V 9 bases short and J 6 bases short, with 9 bases between. Germline CDR1 LNHDA, CDR2 SQIVND (reference sequence). The CDR3 DNA reads as TGTGCCAGCCGGGATTCTAATTCACCCCTCCACTTT. This encodes CASRDSNSPLHF. The full variable domain, completed using reference TRBV19 and TRBJ1-6, is DGGITQSPKYLFRKEGQNVTLSCEQNLNHDAMYWYRQDPGQGLRLIYYSQIVNDFQKGDIAEGYSVSREKKESFPLTVTSAQKNPTAFYLCASRDSNSPLHFGNGTRLTVT.

The chain recombines TRBV27 with TRBJ1-5; D call uncertain. Looked up from germline, CDR1 is MNHEY and CDR2 is SMNVEV (reference sequence). V shed 4 bases and J shed 3 bases, with 4 bases lying between them. The length of the CDR3 is 12 residues. The CDR3 DNA is TGTGCCAGCAGTTCAGACAATCAGCCCCAGCATTTT. Translated: CASSSDNQPQHF.